This TCR beta chain was profiled in a study of T cell repertoires in cytomegalovirus infection. About the research overall: CMV epitopes used comprised recently identified HLA-C-restricted ones and well-studied HLA-B-restricted ones. General observations from the study: Clonotype analysis showed dominance of the ex vivo response by HLA-C-restricted CMV-specific TCR beta clonotypes. Cumulative frequency of public TCR beta families picked out carriers of CMV plus the relevant HLA.

This CDR3 comprises 11 residues. Germline lookup yields CDR1 SQVTM and CDR2 ANQGSEA. Trimming cost V 6 bases and J 5 bases, with 10 bases left between them. Remarks on this clonotype: What it binds is unknown.

MiXCR was run by TCRdb on the reads, yielding one entry per CDR3 protein. Here the sample spans under 40,000 distinct CDR3 sequences, less than 60% being singletons. The TCR comes from a human donor in good health (CMV status not recorded). Some clones in this sample may be carry-over from other donors' samples. The source material was CD8+ T cells from cultured PBMCs, sampled from culture after CMV antigen stimulation. This chain uses TRBV29-1 with TRBJ1-2; D might be TRBD1 (5 bases). CDR3 in DNA: TGCAGCGTGGTGGACATTTATGGCTACACCTTC. As protein: CSVVDIYGYTF. Complete variable domain (other parts from reference TRBV29-1 and TRBJ1-2): SAVISQKPSRDICQRGTSLTIQCQVDSQVTMMFWYRQQPGQSLTLIATANQGSEATYESGFVIDKFPISRPNLTFSTLTVSNMSPEDSSIYLCSVVDIYGYTFGSGTRLTVV.